This TCR beta chain was captured in a study of blood T cells in healthy people across ages (dated by TCRdb to 2013 to 2016). General notes on the study: In model experiments, template switching captured roughly one uniquely barcoded TCR beta cDNA molecule for every two T cells. The donors were divided into four age groups: young (average approximately 17 years), middle-aged (almost 40), aged (about 60) and long-lived (about 90). To avoid experimental bias, donors of different ages were spread randomly across the sequencing lanes. The study analyzed two additional independent replicas of 1 million unique cDNA reads from the same blood draw for two donors, one aged 18 to 30 and one aged 80 or older. Using deep sequencing normalized with unique cDNA molecular identifiers, the study measured how TCR beta repertoire diversity changes with age.

Systemically healthy Caucasian individuals from Russia, about 38 in total and aged roughly 6 to 90 years, were included as donors. Each donor gave ten milliliters of peripheral blood, collected into EDTA-treated Vacutainer tubes. PBMCs were isolated by Ficoll-Paque density-gradient centrifugation, with at least 7 million obtained per sample. Total RNA, at least 5 micrograms per sample, was extracted from PBMCs with Trizol reagent. For every donor, flow cytometry on a PBMC aliquot measured the percentage of naive CD45RAhigh/CD27high T cells. Libraries were prepared through 5' RACE. Sequenced using an Illumina HiSeq 2500. The second PCR ran for about 6 to 11 cycles and used a J-beta primer mix along with a sample-barcoded 5' primer. A template-switch 5' adaptor carrying 12 random nucleotides introduced a unique molecular identifier onto each TCR beta cDNA molecule. Each sample yielded at least 3 million CDR3-containing paired-end reads. All of the RNA was converted into first-strand cDNA using the Mint cDNA synthesis kit, with a TRBC-specific oligonucleotide serving as the primer. After uracil-DNA glycosylase treatment, a first 18-cycle PCR used universal primers M1SS and BC2_uni_R on all cDNA. Per the source publication's procedure: Each sample was normalized by randomly selecting 1 million high-quality reads, each carrying a distinct molecular identifier. Reads sharing molecular identifiers were discarded rather than binned into consensus sequences. MiTCR, run with a Q25 quality threshold and the strictest error-elimination algorithm, handled CDR3 identification, clonotype clustering and error correction. Lower-bound total TCR beta diversity was estimated with a nonparametric unseen species model using Euler transformation. TCRdb ran its own pipeline on the public reads, namely fastp trimming at Q25 and MiXCR clone calling, and kept in-frame beta chains. Entries that share a CDR3 protein sequence are merged under the most common genes and DNA. The V and J calls, along with clone size, are taken from TCRdb and not from the paper's own processing. For this sample the table gives 1.5 million to 2 million distinct CDR3 sequences, of which around 48% were detected only once. The leading ten clones occupy 2.1% of the sample.

Findings and caveats that apply to the study as a whole: Since profiling was done on bulk unsorted PBMCs, naive and antigen-experienced compartments could not be conclusively compared. Because donor CMV infection status was unknown, age-related changes in expanded clonotypes were potentially confounded. As age increased, observed TCR beta diversity per million T cells dropped in a roughly linear way, and a significant reduction was already evident by age about 40. Total diversity estimates from one million sequenced T cells were considered lower bounds and underestimates. Compared with the aged group, the long-lived group had more naive CD4+ T cells, fewer expanded clones and increased TCR diversity, a pattern suggesting age selection. Observed TCR beta diversity correlated strongly with the percentage of naive T cells measured by flow cytometry.

Concerning this clonotype itself: This receptor's antigen is unknown. Base qualities were left out, and no much larger clone turns up one base away.

V lost 3 bases and J lost 1 base, and the count of bases not matched to a germline gene is 11. According to the germline V gene, CDR1 reads MDHEN and CDR2 reads SYDVKM. The CDR3 runs 19 residues from the cysteine to the phenylalanine. Kept here is only the CDR3 DNA, which spans 57 bases and is read in frame from base 1. Material: blood. This TCR was sampled from a woman aged 40 to 50 in good health. Here the chain combines TRBV28 and TRBJ2-1, with TRBD1 matching 11 junction bases. Here the CDR3 is given as CASSFLSGQGARSYNEQFF. In nucleotide form, the sequence is TGTGCCAGCAGTTTTTTGTCCGGACAGGGGGCGCGTTCCTACAATGAGCAGTTCTTC.